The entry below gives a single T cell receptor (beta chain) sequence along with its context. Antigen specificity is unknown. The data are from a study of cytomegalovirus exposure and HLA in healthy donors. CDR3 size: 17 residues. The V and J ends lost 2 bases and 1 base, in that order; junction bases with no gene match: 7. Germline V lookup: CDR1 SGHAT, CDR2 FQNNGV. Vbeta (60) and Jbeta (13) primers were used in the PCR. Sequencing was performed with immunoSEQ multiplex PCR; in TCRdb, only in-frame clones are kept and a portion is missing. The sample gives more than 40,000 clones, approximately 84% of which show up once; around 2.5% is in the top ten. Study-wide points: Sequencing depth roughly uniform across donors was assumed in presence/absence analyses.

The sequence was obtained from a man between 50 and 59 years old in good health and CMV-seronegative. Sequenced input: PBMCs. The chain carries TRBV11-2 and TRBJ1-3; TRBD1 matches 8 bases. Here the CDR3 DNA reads TGTGCCAGCAGCTTATGGACAGGGAGTAGATCTGGAAACACCATATATTTT. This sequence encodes CASSLWTGSRSGNTIYF.